This T cell receptor (beta chain) was retrieved from a study of blood T cell repertoires in COVID-19. Germline V CDR1 and CDR2: LNHDA, SQIVND (reference sequence). The CDR3 length is 16 residues. Trimming removed 7 bases from V and 2 bases from J; junction bases left unmatched: 12. Sequenced by immunoSEQ multiplex PCR; TCRdb stores in-frame clones only, minus some. The table shows under 80,000 clones, with 90% occurring only once. This receptor was identified in a woman older than 75 with active COVID-19. The V call is TRBV19, the J call TRBJ1-1; 8 positions agree with TRBD1. Sequencing used peripheral blood. CDR3 coding DNA: TGTGCCAGTACCCAGGCGGGGACAGGTGGAAACACTGAAGCTTTCTTT. Its protein is CASTQAGTGGNTEAFF.